This T cell receptor (beta chain) was found in a study of glioma-infiltrating T cells. The CDR3 consists of 12 residues. The germline CDR1 and CDR2 sequences are MGHRA and YSYEKL. The iRepertoire nested amplicon-rescue multiplex PCR amplified TCR alpha and beta CDR3s from RNA. One entry per CDR3 protein, called by TCRdb with MiXCR from the multiplex PCR reads. The sample has about 89,000 distinct CDR3 sequences, approximately 22% seen once; the top ten hold over 5%. Ten or more counts support this clonotype. A junction end diverges from the germline sequence, so it may reflect a read error. This clonotype originated in a human donor with low-grade glioma or glioblastoma, undergoing nonglioma brain surgery, or in good health (not recorded which). V and J are TRBV4-1 and TRBJ2-3; tentative D call: TRBD1 (5 bases). The source material was glioma tissue, nonneoplastic brain tissue, or PBMCs (not recorded which). The CDR3 protein is CASSQDWGPQVF. CDR3 DNA: TGCGCCAGCAGCCAAGACTGGGGCCCGCAGGTTTTT.